This T cell receptor beta chain came from a study of PD-1 blockade in classical Hodgkin lymphoma (TCRdb year 2020). Regarding the research as a whole: Nivolumab dosing was 3 mg/kg intravenously every 2 weeks, continuing until either disease progression or unacceptable toxicity. To define a peripheral blood immune signature of response to PD-1 blockade in classical Hodgkin lymphoma, the study combined TCR beta sequencing with CyTOF. Paper-wide results and their limitations: Newly diagnosed patients were reported to have lower baseline TCR diversity than healthy donors, and relapsed/refractory patients were reported to have lower baseline TCR diversity still. The study was limited to a single clinical trial cohort, and causes of repertoire differences, possibly disease activity or prior therapy, remained undefined. Trial patients achieving complete response had baseline diversity similar to newly diagnosed patients, whereas partial responders and progressors had significantly lower diversity. Lower diversity was seen in patients whose nivolumab began less than 1 year after ASCT, and these patients were left out of later analyses so that immune reconstitution would not confound the results. A significant rise by C4D1 was seen in CD4+ but not CD8+ TCR diversity (p=0.0027 vs p=0.16), with the rise being most apparent in complete responders (p=0.02).

Including cysteine and phenylalanine, the CDR3 has 12 amino acids. This entry keeps only the CDR3 DNA: 36 bases, framed from base 1. CDR1 and CDR2 (MRHNA, SNTAGT) derive from the germline V gene. From V the trimming removes 5 bases and from J it removes 13 bases, while the gene matches leave 8 bases of the junction unaccounted for. Comment on this clone: Its target antigen remains unknown. There are no base qualities to consult, and no much larger clone falls within one base.

The Qiagen DNeasy kit was used to extract genomic DNA from unsorted PBMCs and from the negatively selected CD4+ and CD8+ fractions. Using primers that anneal to V and J segments, immunoSEQ multiplex PCR amplified the TCR beta CDR3 regions. A synthetic immune receptor repertoire was used to minimize amplification bias, and any residual bias was removed computationally once sequencing was done. In the paper's pipeline: Custom Python scripts were used to quantify repertoire diversity as the Shannon entropy index. The unsorted, CD4+ and CD8+ repertoires were each analyzed separately, with the exception of combined analyses, where CD4+ and CD8+ sequences were merged in silico. Clonal expansion was defined as at least a 2-fold frequency increase after treatment relative to C1D1, with a pseudocount of 0.5 for undetected baseline clones. Singleton clones were defined as clones with 0 or 1 copy at C1D1, and non-singleton clones were defined as clones with 2 or more copies. Clones expanded in unsorted samples were assigned a CD4+, CD8+ or unknown annotation through matching of protein sequences in sorted samples from the same patient. Diversity changes from C1D1 to C4D1 were tested in paired samples using Wilcoxon tests. TCRdb obtained this table from immuneACCESS and retained in-frame rearrangements with V and J assigned. These tables miss some clones; where compared with another copy, unresolved V genes account for less than half of the shortfall, and the remainder is unexplained. The V and J calls and the clone size are those of that table, but D and trimming were determined from the DNA. The sample yields almost 95,000 clones; under 85% were counted once. Over 15% of the sample goes to the ten largest clones.

Read against the paper, the sample's time point label means: cycle 4 day 1 (C4D1), after 6 weeks of nivolumab. Relapse after autologous stem cell transplantation had occurred in all trial patients, and cohorts A, B and C were distinguished by prior brentuximab vedotin exposure. A total of 56 patients with relapsed/refractory classical Hodgkin lymphoma made up the trial cohort, and each patient's best overall response was complete response, partial response or progressive disease. Trial patients were treated with single-agent nivolumab in the multi-cohort phase II CheckMate 205 trial. An independent review committee assessed best overall response by applying the 2007 International Working Group response criteria. Trial PBMCs were collected immediately before nivolumab initiation (C1D1) and during therapy at cycle 2 day 1 and cycle 4 day 1. Peripheral blood was collected in 8 mL Vacutainer Cell Preparation Tubes, from which PBMCs were isolated by centrifugation and then cryopreserved.

This clonotype was obtained from a human donor with classical Hodgkin lymphoma. Recombination linked TRBV6-4 to TRBJ2-1, with TRBD1 identical over 7 junction bases. The sample here was peripheral blood mononuclear cells (PBMCs), taken before the fourth cycle of nivolumab. The CDR3 protein sequence reads: CASSFSGGVQFF. The DNA is TGTGCCAGCAGTTTTTCAGGGGGTGTTCAGTTCTTC.